Sequencing of this T cell receptor beta chain was carried out in a study of T cells in Graves' hyperthyroidism and ophthalmopathy. Study-wide background: At the time of initial diagnosis and before any treatment, peripheral blood was collected.

Amplified TCR beta CDR3 regions came from RNA transcripts. An initial round of RT-PCR targeting the TCR CDR3 relied on the HTBI primer set. TCRdb redid the calling of the multiplex PCR reads with MiXCR, one entry per CDR3 protein. The sample includes roughly 180,000 distinct CDR3 sequences, roughly 9.4% seen only once; the top ten take approximately 24%. The germline CDR1 and CDR2 sequences are MDHEN and SYDVKM. The V and J ends lost 6 bases and 3 bases respectively, with 15 bases between them. This CDR3 region has 14 residues. Many counts were recorded for this clonotype. Sequences were obtained from blood. The TCR comes from a woman younger than 30 with Graves' hyperthyroidism that later progressed to Graves' ophthalmopathy. V usage is TRBV28 and J usage is TRBJ2-7; D is possibly TRBD1 (5 bases). The CDR3 reads CASSSSTEDYEQYF. As DNA, the CDR3 is TGTGCCAGCAGCTCTTCGACAGAGGACTACGAGCAGTACTTC.